Detailed here is one TCR beta chain. Profiling relied on immunoSEQ multiplex PCR, and the TCRdb table lists in-frame clones only, not all of them. There are fewer than 90,000 clones in the sample; 93% occur only once, and roughly 1.4% lies in the top ten. These data originate in a study of T cell changes during pregnancy in multiple sclerosis. Unmatched junction bases numbered 3, after V lost 0 bases and J lost 11 bases. In germline, CDR1 is PRHDT, CDR2 FYEKMQ (reference sequence). The CDR3 sequence is 12 residues long. The material sequenced was peripheral blood, taken in the third trimester of pregnancy. The V call is TRBV13, the J call TRBJ1-1, with 7 bases aligning to TRBD1. This TCR derives from a female donor in good health, enrolled as a control in a pregnancy study. CDR3 region: CASSLGTGWAFF. The CDR3 DNA reads TGTGCCAGCAGCTTAGGGACAGGGTGGGCTTTCTTT.